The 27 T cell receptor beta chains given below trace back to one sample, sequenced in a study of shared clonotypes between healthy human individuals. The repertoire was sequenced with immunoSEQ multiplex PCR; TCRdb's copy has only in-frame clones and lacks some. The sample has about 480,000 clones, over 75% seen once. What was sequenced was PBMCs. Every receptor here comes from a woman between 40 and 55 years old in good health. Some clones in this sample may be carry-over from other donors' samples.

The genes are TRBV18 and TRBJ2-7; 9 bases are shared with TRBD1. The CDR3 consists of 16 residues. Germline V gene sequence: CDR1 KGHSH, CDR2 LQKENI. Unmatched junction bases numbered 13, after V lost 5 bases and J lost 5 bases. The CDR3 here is CASSFSQGQGRDEQYF. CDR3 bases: TGTGCCAGCTCATTCAGCCAGGGACAGGGAAGGGACGAGCAGTACTTC.

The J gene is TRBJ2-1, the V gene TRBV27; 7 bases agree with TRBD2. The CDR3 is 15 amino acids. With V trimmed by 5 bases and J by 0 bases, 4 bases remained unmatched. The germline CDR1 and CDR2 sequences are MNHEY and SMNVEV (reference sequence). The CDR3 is CASSAIAGSYNEQFF. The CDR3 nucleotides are TGTGCCAGCAGTGCAATAGCGGGCTCCTACAATGAGCAGTTCTTC.

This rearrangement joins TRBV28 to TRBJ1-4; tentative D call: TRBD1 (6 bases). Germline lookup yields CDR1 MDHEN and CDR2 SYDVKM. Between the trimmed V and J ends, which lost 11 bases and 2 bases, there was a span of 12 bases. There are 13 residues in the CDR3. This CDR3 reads CAVQGTTNEKLFF. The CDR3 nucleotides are TGTGCCGTCCAGGGGACGACTAATGAAAAACTGTTTTTT.

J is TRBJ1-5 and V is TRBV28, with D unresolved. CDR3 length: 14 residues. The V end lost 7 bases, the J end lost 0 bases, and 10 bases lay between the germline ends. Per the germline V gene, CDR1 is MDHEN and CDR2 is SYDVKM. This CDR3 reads CASNYGFSNQPQHF. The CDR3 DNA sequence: TGTGCCAGCAATTATGGCTTTAGCAATCAGCCCCAGCATTTT.

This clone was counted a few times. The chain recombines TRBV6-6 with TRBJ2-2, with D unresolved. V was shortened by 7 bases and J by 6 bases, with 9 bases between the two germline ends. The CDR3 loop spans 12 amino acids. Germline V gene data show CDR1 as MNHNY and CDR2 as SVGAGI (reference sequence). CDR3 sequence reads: CASNLNAGELFF. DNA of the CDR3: TGTGCCAGCAATCTTAACGCCGGGGAGCTGTTTTTT.

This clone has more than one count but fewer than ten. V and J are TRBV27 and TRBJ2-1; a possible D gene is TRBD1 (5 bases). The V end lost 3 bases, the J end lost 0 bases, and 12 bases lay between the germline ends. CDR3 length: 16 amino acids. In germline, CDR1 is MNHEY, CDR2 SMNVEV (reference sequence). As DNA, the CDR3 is TGTGCCAGCAGTTTCAGGGCCACGAGCTCCTACAATGAGCAGTTCTTC. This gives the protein CASSFRATSSYNEQFF.

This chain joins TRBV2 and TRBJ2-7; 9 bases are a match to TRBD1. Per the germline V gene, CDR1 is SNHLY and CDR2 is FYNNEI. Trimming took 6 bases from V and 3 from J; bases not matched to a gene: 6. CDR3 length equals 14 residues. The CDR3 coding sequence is TGTGCCAGCAGCCGGACAGGGGCGGACTACGAGCAGTACTTC. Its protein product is CASSRTGADYEQYF.

CDR3 sequence (DNA): TGTGCCTGGAGTGTAGGGACAGTTGCTAGCTACGAGCAGTACTTC. As protein: CAWSVGTVASYEQYF. The J gene is TRBJ2-7, the V gene TRBV30; 7 bases fit TRBD1. The CDR3 is 15 residues long. Germline-derived CDR1 and CDR2 are GTSNPN and SVGIG (reference sequence). The J segment lost 3 bases and the V segment lost 0 bases, leaving 8 bases of the junction unmatched.

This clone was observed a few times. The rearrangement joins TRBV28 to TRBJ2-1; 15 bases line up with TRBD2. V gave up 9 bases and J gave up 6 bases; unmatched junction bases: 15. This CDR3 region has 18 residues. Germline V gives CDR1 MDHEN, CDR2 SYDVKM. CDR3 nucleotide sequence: TGTGCCAGTTCATCACTCTCTGGACTAGCGGGAGGGCCCAATGAGCAGTTCTTC. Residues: CASSSLSGLAGGPNEQFF.

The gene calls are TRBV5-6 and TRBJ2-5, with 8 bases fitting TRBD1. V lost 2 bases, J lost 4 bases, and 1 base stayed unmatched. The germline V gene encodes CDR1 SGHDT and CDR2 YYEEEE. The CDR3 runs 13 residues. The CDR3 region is CASSFDRGETQYF. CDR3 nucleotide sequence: TGTGCCAGCAGCTTCGACAGGGGAGAGACCCAGTACTTC.

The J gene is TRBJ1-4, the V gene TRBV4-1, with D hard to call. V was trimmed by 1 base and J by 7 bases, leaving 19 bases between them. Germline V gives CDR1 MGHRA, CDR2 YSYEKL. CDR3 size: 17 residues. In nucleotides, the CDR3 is TGCGCCAGCAGCCAAGGGGCGGCCGGGCCCCTAAGTGAAAAACTGTTTTTT. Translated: CASSQGAAGPLSEKLFF.

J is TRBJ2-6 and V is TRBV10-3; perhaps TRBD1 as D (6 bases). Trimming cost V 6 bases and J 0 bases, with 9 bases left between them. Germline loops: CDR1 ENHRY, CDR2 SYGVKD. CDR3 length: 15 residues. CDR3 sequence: CAIRDSSSGANVLTF. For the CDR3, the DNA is TGTGCCATCAGGGACAGCAGCTCTGGGGCCAACGTCCTGACTTTC.

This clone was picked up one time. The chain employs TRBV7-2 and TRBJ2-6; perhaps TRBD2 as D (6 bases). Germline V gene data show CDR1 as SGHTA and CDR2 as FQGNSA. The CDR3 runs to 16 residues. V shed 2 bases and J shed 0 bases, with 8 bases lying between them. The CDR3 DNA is TGTGCCAGCAGCTTATACGGGGGCTCTGGGGCCAACGTCCTGACTTTC. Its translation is CASSLYGGSGANVLTF.

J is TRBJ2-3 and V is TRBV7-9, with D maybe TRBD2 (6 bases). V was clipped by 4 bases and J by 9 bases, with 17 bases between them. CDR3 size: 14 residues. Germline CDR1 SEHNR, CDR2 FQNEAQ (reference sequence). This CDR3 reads CASSSLSVRGTQYF. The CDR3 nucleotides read TGTGCCAGCAGCTCGTTGAGTGTACGGGGGACGCAGTATTTT.

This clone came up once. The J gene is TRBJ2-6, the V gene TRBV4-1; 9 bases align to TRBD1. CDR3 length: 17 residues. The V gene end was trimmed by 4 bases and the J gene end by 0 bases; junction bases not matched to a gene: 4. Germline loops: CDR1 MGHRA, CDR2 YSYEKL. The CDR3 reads CASSPRDRDSGANVLTF. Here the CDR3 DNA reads TGCGCCAGCAGCCCTAGGGACAGGGACTCTGGGGCCAACGTCCTGACTTTC.

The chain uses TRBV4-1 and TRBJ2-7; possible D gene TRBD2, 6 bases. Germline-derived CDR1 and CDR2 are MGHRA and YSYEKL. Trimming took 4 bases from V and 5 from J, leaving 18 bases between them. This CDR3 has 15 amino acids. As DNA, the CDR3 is TGCGCCAGCAGCCCTCGGAGGGGCCAACAGGACGAGCAGTACTTC. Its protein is CASSPRRGQQDEQYF.

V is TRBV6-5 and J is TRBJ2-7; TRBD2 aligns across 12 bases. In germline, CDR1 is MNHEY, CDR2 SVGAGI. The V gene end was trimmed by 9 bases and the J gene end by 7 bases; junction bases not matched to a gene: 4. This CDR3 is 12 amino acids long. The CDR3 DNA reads TGTGCCAGGGGACTAGCGGGTAAGGAGCAGTACTTC. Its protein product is CARGLAGKEQYF.

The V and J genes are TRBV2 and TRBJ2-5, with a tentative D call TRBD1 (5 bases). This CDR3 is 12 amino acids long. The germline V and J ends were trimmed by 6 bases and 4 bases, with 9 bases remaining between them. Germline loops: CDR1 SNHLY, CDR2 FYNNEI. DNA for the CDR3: TGTGCCAGCAGATCCGACAGAGAGACCCAGTACTTC. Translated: CASRSDRETQYF.

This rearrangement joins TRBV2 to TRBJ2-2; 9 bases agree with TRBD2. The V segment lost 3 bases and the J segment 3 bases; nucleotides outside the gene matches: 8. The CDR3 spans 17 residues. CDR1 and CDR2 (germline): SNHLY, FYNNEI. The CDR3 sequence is CASSEGRLAGYTGELFF. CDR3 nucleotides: TGTGCCAGCAGTGAGGGGAGGCTAGCGGGGTACACCGGGGAGCTGTTTTTT.

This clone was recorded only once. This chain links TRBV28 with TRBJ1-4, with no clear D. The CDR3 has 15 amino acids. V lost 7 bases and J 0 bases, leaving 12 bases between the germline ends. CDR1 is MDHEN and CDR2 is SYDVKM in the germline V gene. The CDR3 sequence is CASTLDPPTNEKLFF. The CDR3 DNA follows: TGTGCCAGCACCTTGGACCCTCCAACTAATGAAAAACTGTTTTTT.

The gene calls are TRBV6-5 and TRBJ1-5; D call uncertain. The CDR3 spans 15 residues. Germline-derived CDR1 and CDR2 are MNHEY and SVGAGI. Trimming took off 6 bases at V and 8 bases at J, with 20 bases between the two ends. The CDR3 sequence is CASSQGYSKFEPQHF. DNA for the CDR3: TGTGCCAGCAGCCAAGGGTACAGTAAGTTCGAGCCCCAGCATTTT.

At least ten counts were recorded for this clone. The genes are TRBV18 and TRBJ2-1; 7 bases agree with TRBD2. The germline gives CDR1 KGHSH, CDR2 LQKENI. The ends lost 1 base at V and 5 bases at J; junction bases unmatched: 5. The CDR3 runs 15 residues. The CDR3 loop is CASSPLPSGNNEQFF. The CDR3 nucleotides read TGTGCCAGCTCACCACTGCCTAGCGGCAACAATGAGCAGTTCTTC.

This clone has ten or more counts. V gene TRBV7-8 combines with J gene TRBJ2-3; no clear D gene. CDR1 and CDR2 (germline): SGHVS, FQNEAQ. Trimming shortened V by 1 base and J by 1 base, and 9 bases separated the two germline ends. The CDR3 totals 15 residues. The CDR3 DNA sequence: TGTGCCAGCAGCTTAGAGTACTTCGGCACAGATACGCAGTATTTT. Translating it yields CASSLEYFGTDTQYF. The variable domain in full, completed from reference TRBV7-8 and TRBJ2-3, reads GAGVSQSPRYKVAKRGQDVALRCDPISGHVSLFWYQQALGQGPEFLTYFQNEAQLDKSGLPSDRFFAERPEGSVSTLKIQRTQQEDSAVYLCASSLEYFGTDTQYFGPGTRLTVL.

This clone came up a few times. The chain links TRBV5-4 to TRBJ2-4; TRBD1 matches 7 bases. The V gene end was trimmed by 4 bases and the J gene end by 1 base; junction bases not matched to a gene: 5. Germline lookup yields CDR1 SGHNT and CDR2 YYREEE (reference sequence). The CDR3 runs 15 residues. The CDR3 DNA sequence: TGTGCCAGCAGCGACCCACAGGGGGCCAAAAACATTCAGTACTTC. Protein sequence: CASSDPQGAKNIQYF.

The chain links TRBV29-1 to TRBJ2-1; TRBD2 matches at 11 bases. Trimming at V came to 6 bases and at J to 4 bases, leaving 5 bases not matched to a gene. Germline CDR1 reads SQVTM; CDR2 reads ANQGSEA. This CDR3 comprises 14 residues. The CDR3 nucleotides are TGCAGCGTGGCCCCTAGCGGGAGGTACAATGAGCAGTTCTTC. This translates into CSVAPSGRYNEQFF.

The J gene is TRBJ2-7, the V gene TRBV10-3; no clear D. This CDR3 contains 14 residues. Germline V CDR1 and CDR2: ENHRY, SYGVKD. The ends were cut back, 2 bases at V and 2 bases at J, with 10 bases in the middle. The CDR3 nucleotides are TGTGCCATCAGTGAGGCAGGAGAGGCCTACGAGCAGTACTTC. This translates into CAISEAGEAYEQYF.

This CDR3 is CASSQDGTGGGYTF. CDR3 sequence (DNA): TGCGCCAGCAGCCAAGACGGAACAGGGGGTGGCTACACCTTC. The chain is built from TRBV4-3 and TRBJ1-2, with 8 bases aligning to TRBD1. This CDR3 region has 14 residues. Trimming removed 0 bases from V and 7 bases from J; junction bases left unmatched: 4. The V gene's germline CDR1 is LGHNA and CDR2 YSLEER.